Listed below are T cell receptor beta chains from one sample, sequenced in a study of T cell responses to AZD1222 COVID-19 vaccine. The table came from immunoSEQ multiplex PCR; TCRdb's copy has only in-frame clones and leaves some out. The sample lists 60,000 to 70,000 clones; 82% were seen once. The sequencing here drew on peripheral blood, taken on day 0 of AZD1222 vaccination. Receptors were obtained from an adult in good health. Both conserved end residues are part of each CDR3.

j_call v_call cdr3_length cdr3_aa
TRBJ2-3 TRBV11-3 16 CASSQGAGDGPDTQYF
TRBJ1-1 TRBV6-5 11 CASEIGTEAFF
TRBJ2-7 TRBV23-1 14 CASMTRDRVYEQYF
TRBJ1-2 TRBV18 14 CASSPGGDLYGYTF
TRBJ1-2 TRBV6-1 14 CASSDRGASRGYTF
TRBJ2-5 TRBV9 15 CASTFGGGYQETQYF
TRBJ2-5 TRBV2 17 CASRESQWGARQETQYF
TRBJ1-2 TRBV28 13 CASSLKLNYGYTF
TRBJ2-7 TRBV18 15 CASSPQLQGTAEQYF
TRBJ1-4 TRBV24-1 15 CATSGRGGAGEKLFF
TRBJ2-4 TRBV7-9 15 CASSLLGGGENIQYF
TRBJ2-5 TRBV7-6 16 CASSLRLAYLQETQYF
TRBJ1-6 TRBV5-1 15 CASSLGHSNNSPLHF
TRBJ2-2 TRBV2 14 CASSRGSNTGELFF